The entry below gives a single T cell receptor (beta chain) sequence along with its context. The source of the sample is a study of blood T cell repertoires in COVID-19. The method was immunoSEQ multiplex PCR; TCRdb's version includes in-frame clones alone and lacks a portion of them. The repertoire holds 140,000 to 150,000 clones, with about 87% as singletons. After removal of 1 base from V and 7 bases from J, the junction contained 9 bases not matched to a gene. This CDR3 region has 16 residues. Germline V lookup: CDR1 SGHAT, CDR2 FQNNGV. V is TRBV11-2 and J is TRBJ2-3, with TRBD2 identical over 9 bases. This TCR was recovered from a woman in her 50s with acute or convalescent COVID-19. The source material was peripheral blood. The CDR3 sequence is CASSLGRGGRVNTQYF. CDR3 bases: TGTGCCAGCAGCTTAGGCAGGGGCGGGAGGGTGAATACGCAGTATTTT.